These T cell receptor beta chains were read from a single sample in a study of T-cell reconstitution after alpha-beta-depleted transplantation in children. TCRdb processed the PCR reads anew with MiXCR; each CDR3 protein has one entry. Altogether 200,000 to 250,000 distinct CDR3 sequences are present, around 8% being singletons, with the ten largest covering under 8%. The input for sequencing was PBMCs, mostly from graft donor cells, taken 180 days after TCRalphabeta/CD19-depleted stem cell transplant. These receptors were obtained from a male patient between 5 and 17 years old who had a stem cell transplant for acute lymphoblastic leukemia, so the T cells may come from the graft donor. Both conserved end residues are part of each CDR3.

V: TRBV5-6
J: TRBJ2-5
CDR3: CARGLRSGGWQETQYF

V: TRBV20-1
J: TRBJ2-5
CDR3: CSASWTSGETQYF

V: TRBV18
J: TRBJ2-7
CDR3: CASSPTSGRIYEQYF

V: TRBV4-2
J: TRBJ2-2
CDR3: CASSQPGIQSGELFF

V: TRBV20-1
J: TRBJ2-3
CDR3: CSARKRGSTDTQYF

V: TRBV6-5
J: TRBJ1-6
CDR3: CASSYINSPLHF

V: TRBV7-9
J: TRBJ1-6
CDR3: CASSLDRDNSPLHF

V: TRBV20-1
J: TRBJ2-7
CDR3: CSARGEGGRGPYEQYF

V: TRBV20-1
J: TRBJ2-7
CDR3: CSARDNRGFYEQYF

V: TRBV20-1
J: TRBJ2-2
CDR3: CSARVAGGTGELFF

V: TRBV20-1
J: TRBJ2-6
CDR3: CSASAGQGSGANVLTF

V: TRBV6-1
J: TRBJ2-3
CDR3: CASSPVDSSTDTQYF

V: TRBV5-6
J: TRBJ2-5
CDR3: CASSLTGGWETQYF

V: TRBV7-3
J: TRBJ2-3
CDR3: CASSRLGGTDTQYF

V: TRBV19
J: TRBJ2-2
CDR3: CASSVGTGLSGELFF

V: TRBV7-2
J: TRBJ1-1
CDR3: CASSNRGGDTEAFF

V: TRBV7-2
J: TRBJ2-1
CDR3: CASSLYLGSSSYNEQFF

V: TRBV7-3
J: TRBJ1-1
CDR3: CASSTDWGTEAFF

V: TRBV12-5
J: TRBJ2-7
CDR3: CASGLVLSTVGIPYEQYF

V: TRBV7-9
J: TRBJ2-2
CDR3: CASGQGSGELFF

V: TRBV28
J: TRBJ2-2
CDR3: CASRFGGQGRNTGELFF

V: TRBV21-1
J: TRBJ1-5
CDR3: CASSIGRDSNQPQHF

V: TRBV20-1
J: TRBJ2-2
CDR3: CSAPQGYTGELFF

V: TRBV12-3/TRBV12-4
J: TRBJ1-2
CDR3: CASSEDGYGYTF

V: TRBV20-1
J: TRBJ2-1
CDR3: CSASSPGLWLSSEQFF

V: TRBV15
J: TRBJ2-6
CDR3: CATSSRGQASGANVLTF

V: TRBV7-6
J: TRBJ1-6
CDR3: CASSQRQGSPLHF

V: TRBV19
J: TRBJ2-7
CDR3: CATSLGFSYEQYF

V: TRBV29-1
J: TRBJ2-1
CDR3: CSAHGGWDRGLHNEQFF

V: TRBV24-1
J: TRBJ2-3
CDR3: CATSDLQQSTDTQYF

V: TRBV15
J: TRBJ2-2
CDR3: CAAGNTGELFF

V: TRBV6-5
J: TRBJ2-1
CDR3: CASSYSAGSGSNEQFF

V: TRBV7-7
J: TRBJ2-2
CDR3: CASSLRTSGELFF

V: TRBV10-2
J: TRBJ1-1
CDR3: CASSESASLSFF

V: TRBV4-3
J: TRBJ2-7
CDR3: CASSQRTGAFYEQYF

V: TRBV7-6
J: TRBJ1-4
CDR3: CASSSLNRETNEKLFF

V: TRBV10-3
J: TRBJ2-7
CDR3: CAISFRLAGKAYEQYF

V: TRBV6-1
J: TRBJ2-3
CDR3: CASSAWWVGGSTDTQYF

V: TRBV29-1
J: TRBJ2-1
CDR3: CSVEPRGTGQGYNEQFF

V: TRBV5-6
J: TRBJ2-7
CDR3: CASSSRTSGTSYEQYF

V: TRBV7-2
J: TRBJ1-3
CDR3: CASSFRSGAGNTIYF

V: TRBV6-1
J: TRBJ2-1
CDR3: CASRGGAWYNEQFF

V: TRBV20-1
J: TRBJ1-2
CDR3: CSASRDYGYTF

V: TRBV29-1
J: TRBJ2-7
CDR3: CSVTSEHSYEQYF

V: TRBV6-5
J: TRBJ2-7
CDR3: CASSLGLAGLVYEQYF

V: TRBV7-2
J: TRBJ2-3
CDR3: CASSLRDAVHTDTQYF

V: TRBV9
J: TRBJ2-7
CDR3: CASSTTSGVSGISEQYF

V: TRBV4-2
J: TRBJ2-4
CDR3: CASSQETRRYF

V: TRBV7-9
J: TRBJ1-6
CDR3: CASSQGQGDNSPLHF

V: TRBV4-1
J: TRBJ2-7
CDR3: CASSQLAGGSEQYF

V: TRBV4-3
J: TRBJ2-2
CDR3: CASSHADNTGELFF